These 9 T cell receptor beta chains came from one sample sequenced in a study of blood T cell repertoires in COVID-19. Only in-frame clones appear in the TCRdb table, and some are missing; sequencing was by immunoSEQ multiplex PCR. This sample has 43,000 or so clones; over 75% occur once, and the top ten carry 23%. The sample taken for sequencing was peripheral blood. These receptor sequences come from a woman aged 60-75 years with acute or convalescent COVID-19.

This chain joins TRBV9 and TRBJ2-2; a weak D match, TRBD1 (5 bases). The germline V and J ends were trimmed by 0 bases and 3 bases, with 12 bases remaining between them. The CDR3 has 16 residues. Germline assignment: CDR1 SGDLS and CDR2 YYNGEE. The CDR3: CASSVGVGQDTGELFF. The CDR3 DNA reads as TGTGCCAGCAGCGTAGGGGTAGGACAAGACACCGGGGAGCTGTTTTTT.

By frequency in the sample, this clone is medium-sized. Within the sample, other DNA sequences also encode this same CDR3. The chain uses TRBV19 and TRBJ2-1; TRBD1 matches at 9 bases. Unmatched junction bases numbered 5, after V lost 4 bases and J lost 4 bases. This CDR3 spans 15 amino acids. Germline V lookup: CDR1 LNHDA, CDR2 SQIVND (reference sequence). CDR3 region: CASSTGTGTYNEQFF. CDR3 nucleotide sequence: TGTGCCAGTAGTACCGGGACAGGGACATACAATGAGCAGTTCTTC.

This clone was counted a single time. V gene TRBV3-1 (or the pseudogene TRBV3-2) combines with J gene TRBJ2-7, with 7 bases aligning to TRBD1. The CDR3 runs to 16 residues. Germline CDR1 reads LGHDT; CDR2 reads YNNKEL (reference sequence). V shed 0 bases and J 5 bases; nucleotides not matched to a gene: 10. The CDR3 nucleotides read TGTGCCAGCAGCCAAGATTGGGGCAGGGGGTACCACGAGCAGTACTTC. It specifies CASSQDWGRGYHEQYF.

The chain joins TRBV7-6 to TRBJ2-1; maybe TRBD2 (7 bases). V lost 5 bases, J lost 6 bases, and 14 bases lay in between. The length of the CDR3 is 14 residues. Germline CDR1 reads SGHVS; CDR2 reads FNYEAQ. CDR3 coding DNA: TGTGCCAGCAGCCCCGGGGGGCTCTCCAATGAGCAGTTCTTC. As protein: CASSPGGLSNEQFF.

The chain recombines TRBV6-5 with TRBJ2-2, with D possibly TRBD2 on 5 matching bases. Trimming took 6 bases from V and 3 from J, leaving 11 bases between them. Germline CDR1 is MNHEY and CDR2 is SVGAGI. The CDR3 covers 14 residues. The CDR3 here is CASSPGLYTGELFF. For the CDR3, the DNA is TGTGCCAGCAGCCCAGGACTGTACACCGGGGAGCTGTTTTTT.

This clone occurred once. The rearrangement joins TRBV7-9 to TRBJ1-2, with a tentative D call TRBD1 (6 bases). Trimming cost V 5 bases and J 6 bases, with 19 bases left between them. CDR1 is SEHNR, CDR2 FQNEAQ, per germline (reference sequence). This CDR3 spans 15 amino acids. The CDR3 DNA sequence: TGTGCCAGCAGCCCACAGACACAGGGTTCCAATGGCTACACCTTC. It yields the protein CASSPQTQGSNGYTF. Together with reference TRBV7-9 and TRBJ1-2, the CDR3 gives the full variable domain: DTGVSQNPRHKITKRGQNVTFRCDPISEHNRLYWYRQTLGQGPEFLTYFQNEAQLEKSRLLSDRFSAERPKGSFSTLEIQRTEQGDSAMYLCASSPQTQGSNGYTFGSGTRLTVV.

This clone has a single count. The CDR3 here is CASSGTSGGANEQYF. The CDR3 DNA reads TGTGCCAGCAGCGGCACTAGCGGGGGGGCAAACGAGCAGTACTTC. The chain is built from TRBV9 and TRBJ2-7; 13 bases agree with TRBD2. The CDR3 contains 15 residues. CDR1 is SGDLS and CDR2 is YYNGEE in the germline V gene. V was pared by 3 bases and J by 5 bases, with 5 bases of the junction left unmatched.

In its sample, this clone was seen once. V gene TRBV12-5 combines with J gene TRBJ2-5, with 10 bases aligning to TRBD1. V dropped 3 bases and J dropped 5; count of bases not matched to a gene: 3. Germline CDR1 reads LGHNT; CDR2 reads FRNRAP. The CDR3 has 14 amino acids. Written as DNA, the CDR3 is TGTGCTAGTGGTTTTGGGACAGGGGAGGAGACCCAGTACTTC. The encoded protein is CASGFGTGEETQYF.

This clone was detected once. The chain has TRBV9 and TRBJ2-1; tentative D call: TRBD1 (6 bases). Trimming took 4 bases from V and 2 from J, leaving 16 bases between them. This CDR3 spans 16 amino acids. In germline, CDR1 is SGDLS, CDR2 YYNGEE. In DNA, the CDR3 is TGTGCCAGCAGCCTCCCGGACAGCGACCCCTACAATGAGCAGTTCTTC. Encoded protein: CASSLPDSDPYNEQFF.